The present TCR beta chain was sequenced within a study of CD8 T cells in ankylosing spondylitis. Study outcomes and limitations: Disease-linked clones were CD8+ and relatively rare in peripheral blood. Apparently characteristic of ankylosing spondylitis blood was a TCR beta motif (roughly eight highly homologous variants).

Library preparation for TCR beta used quantitative 5'-RACE with molecular barcodes. TCRdb redid the calling of the 5' RACE reads with MiXCR, one entry per CDR3 protein. The sample comprises roughly 69,000 distinct CDR3 sequences, about 5.2% of which are singletons, and 2.2% rests with the top ten. V was clipped by 3 bases and J by 4 bases; unmatched bases: 5. The V gene's germline CDR1 is KGHSH and CDR2 LQKENI. There are 15 residues in the CDR3. This clonotype was observed many times. What it binds is unknown. Sequenced: blood, either unsorted or a sorted T cell fraction (not recorded which). V usage is TRBV18 and J usage is TRBJ2-7; 11 bases align to TRBD2. This TCR was sampled from a male donor with ankylosing spondylitis or in good health (not recorded which). CDR3 bases: TGTGCCAGCTCACCGGCCGGGACTAGCGGTTACGAGCAGTACTTC. As protein: CASSPAGTSGYEQYF.